The next 18 T cell receptor beta chains were all read from a single sample in a study of T cell clonality in common variable immunodeficiency. Sequencing was performed with immunoSEQ multiplex PCR; in TCRdb, only in-frame clones are kept and a portion is missing. The profile covers roughly 29,000 clones, none occurring a single time. The sequenced material came from peripheral blood mononuclear cells. These TCRs come from a person aged 18-69 years in good health.

This clone has a count of ten or more. The read halts 3 residues ahead of the CDR3 end, with the missing end drawn from the germline J gene. V gene TRBV6-2 or TRBV6-3 combines with J gene TRBJ1-5; no clear D. V was shortened by 2 bases and J by 7 bases, with 3 bases between the two germline ends. In germline, CDR1 is MNHEY, CDR2 SVGEGT. The CDR3 contains 11 residues. The CDR3 bases that were read are TGTGCCAGCAGTTACCCGCAGCCC. The encoded protein is CASSYPQP. The entire CDR3 protein is CASSYPQPQHF.

This clone occurred a few times. Here the CDR3 reads CASSPRGDGYTF. The sequenced part of the CDR3 DNA is TGCGCCAGCAGCCCCCGGGGTGATGGC. The rearrangement uses TRBV5-1 and TRBJ1-2, with D hard to call. The read terminates 3 residues ahead of where the CDR3 ends, so the germline J gene completes it. Trimming pared 4 bases from V and 6 bases from J, leaving 10 bases between. The CDR3 length is 12 residues. Germline V gives CDR1 SGHRS, CDR2 YFSETQ.

This clone was observed a few times. The CDR3 is cut off 3 residues early in the read; its end comes from the germline J gene. V is TRBV20-1 and J is TRBJ1-3; D possibly corresponds to TRBD1 (5 bases). V was clipped by 3 bases and J by 0 bases, with 15 bases between them. Per germline, CDR1 DFQATT and CDR2 SNEGSKA (reference sequence). The CDR3 has 16 amino acids. The CDR3 here is CSASNGDGHSGNTIYF. The sequenced CDR3 bases are TGCAGTGCTAGTAATGGCGACGGACACTCTGGAAACACC.

This clone was seen ten or more times. The read finishes 3 residues shy of the CDR3 end, and the germline J gene is used to complete it. The gene calls are TRBV28 and TRBJ2-5; D is possibly TRBD1 (5 bases). Germline CDR1 is MDHEN and CDR2 is SYDVKM. There are 16 residues in the CDR3. The ends were cut back, 4 bases at V and 0 bases at J, with 15 bases in the middle. The covered CDR3 bases are TGTGCCAGCAGTTCCCCATGGGGCGCGTACCAAGAGACC. Translating it yields CASSSPWGAYQET. The whole CDR3 protein reads CASSSPWGAYQETQYF.

This clone was observed at least ten times. The read is 3 residues too short to cover the CDR3 end, so that end is filled in from the germline J gene. V is TRBV12-3 or TRBV12-4 and J is TRBJ2-7; no reliable D call. This CDR3 has 16 amino acids. Deletions cut 0 bases from V and 0 bases from J, with 12 bases between. The sequenced CDR3 bases are TGTGCCAGCAGTTTAGCTCCAGGATCAAGCTCCTACGAG. Amino acid sequence: CASSLAPGSSSYE. The CDR3 in its entirety is CASSLAPGSSSYEQYF.

The sample holds many counts of this clone. The CDR3 end falls 3 residues outside the read, so it is completed with the germline J gene. The V gene is TRBV7-2, the J gene TRBJ1-6; TRBD1 aligns across 7 bases. Germline V gene sequence: CDR1 SGHTA, CDR2 FQGNSA. This CDR3 is 14 amino acids long. J gave up 7 bases and V 5 bases, and 5 bases lay outside the gene matches. CDR3: CASSLTGSNSPLHF. CDR3 bases read: TGTGCCAGCAGCCTGACAGGGTCGAATTCACCC.

This clone was seen many times. The read ends 3 residues before the CDR3 terminus; that terminus is restored from the germline J gene. The chain links TRBV2 to TRBJ2-7; weak D call: TRBD1 (6 bases). The CDR3 covers 15 residues. Per germline, CDR1 SNHLY and CDR2 FYNNEI. V lost 8 bases to trimming and J lost 2 bases, with 19 bases between them. Incomplete CDR3 DNA: TGTGCCAGCGGGGGCAAAGGGGGTATGACCTACGAG. Translation gives CASGGKGGMTYE. The full CDR3 protein reads CASGGKGGMTYEQYF.

Points on this clone: The CDR3 end falls 3 residues outside the read, so it is completed with the germline J gene. The chain links TRBV19 to TRBJ1-2; no clear D gene. Germline CDR1 is LNHDA and CDR2 is SQIVND (reference sequence). This CDR3 comprises 13 residues. Trimming left V 0 bases short and J 5 bases short, with 7 bases between. Incomplete CDR3 DNA: TGTGCCAGTAGTATAGATCCCGTTTATGGC. It codes for CASSIDPVYG. The whole CDR3 is CASSIDPVYGYTF.

As to this clone: Mismatch with germline at one junction end may stem from a read error. The CDR3 extends 3 residues past the end of the read, so its final part is completed from the germline J gene. The identical CDR3 is also encoded by other nucleotide sequences in the sample. This rearrangement joins TRBV5-1 to TRBJ1-3; 10 bases map to TRBD1. CDR3 length: 17 amino acids. In germline, CDR1 is SGHRS, CDR2 YFSETQ. CDR3 sequence reads: CASSSGQGDLSGNTIYF. The sequenced part of the CDR3 DNA is TGCGCCAGCAGCAGTGGACAGGGGGACCTCTCTGGAAACACG.

At least ten counts were recorded for this clone. The CDR3 end is not reached by the read, which stops 3 residues before it; the germline J gene fills it in. V is TRBV20-1 and J is TRBJ2-5; 8 nucleotides agree with TRBD2. J gave up 5 bases and V 0 bases, and 8 bases lay outside the gene matches. CDR3 size: 15 residues. Germline CDR1 and CDR2: DFQATT and SNEGSKA (reference sequence). CDR3 in amino acids: CSARDIRGGAETQYF. CDR3 bases read: TGCAGTGCTAGAGATATCCGGGGGGGCGCGGAGACC.

This clone was detected many times. The read ends 3 residues early relative to the CDR3; the germline J gene fills the gap. The chain combines TRBV20-1 with TRBJ1-1; tentatively, D is TRBD1 (6 bases). This CDR3 spans 13 amino acids. The V and J ends lost 8 bases and 6 bases respectively, with 19 bases between them. CDR1 and CDR2 (germline): DFQATT, SNEGSKA (reference sequence). The sequenced CDR3 bases are TGCAGTCCGGTCGGACAGCTCGTTTCTGAA. Translation gives CSPVGQLVSE. The full CDR3 reads CSPVGQLVSEAFF.

This clone was picked up many times. At one boundary the junction diverges from the germline segment, which might be a read error. The CDR3 end is not reached by the read, which stops 3 residues before it; the germline J gene fills it in. The chain combines TRBV30 with TRBJ1-5; 11 bases agree with TRBD1. Germline values: CDR1 GTSNPN, CDR2 SVGIG (reference sequence). CDR3 length equals 13 residues. The part of the CDR3 DNA that was read is TGCGCGGAGGGGACAGGGGGGAATCAGCCC. It codes for CAEGTGGNQP. From start to end, the CDR3 is CAEGTGGNQPQHF.

This clone was seen many times. The read gets to within 3 residues of the CDR3 end, and the germline J gene fills in the rest. This sequence joins TRBV6-2 or TRBV6-3 and TRBJ1-5; the match to TRBD1 covers 9 bases. CDR3 size: 16 residues. Germline-derived CDR1 and CDR2 are MNHEY and SVGEGT. Trimming took 3 bases from V and 0 from J; bases not matched to a gene: 3. CDR3 DNA, as far as it was read: TGTGCCAGCAGTTATCGGGGACAGGGTAGCAATCAGCCC. Encoded protein: CASSYRGQGSNQP. The whole CDR3 region reads CASSYRGQGSNQPQHF.

Incomplete CDR3 DNA: TGTGCCAGCGCCCCACTTCTCACAGATACG. Translated: CASAPLLTDT. The full CDR3 reads CASAPLLTDTQYF. This rearrangement joins TRBV5-6 to TRBJ2-3; D remains unclear. The missing CDR3 end, 3 residues past where the read stops, is filled in from the germline J gene. V lost 7 bases, J lost 2 bases, and 11 bases lay in between. This CDR3 is 13 amino acids long. In germline, CDR1 is SGHDT, CDR2 YYEEEE.

A few counts support this clone. The sequenced CDR3 bases are TGCAGTGCTCCCTCCCCAGGGGCCTCTGGAAACACC. Its translation is CSAPSPGASGNT. The full CDR3 protein reads CSAPSPGASGNTIYF. This chain uses TRBV20-1 with TRBJ1-3; D perhaps matches TRBD1 (6 bases). The read terminates 3 residues before the CDR3 end, so the remaining end is supplied by the germline J gene. The CDR3 extends over 15 amino acids. CDR1 and CDR2 from the germline V gene are DFQATT and SNEGSKA (reference sequence). V gave up 5 bases and J gave up 0 bases, with 14 bases separating them.

This clone was detected ten times or more. The read gets to within 3 residues of the CDR3 end, and the germline J gene fills in the rest. V usage is TRBV7-3 and J usage is TRBJ2-1; D is possibly TRBD1 (6 bases). This CDR3 is 12 amino acids long. Trimming shortened V by 5 bases and J by 7 bases, and 9 bases separated the two germline ends. The germline V gene encodes CDR1 SGHTA and CDR2 FQGTGA. CDR3 DNA (partial): TGTGCCAGCAGCCTGGACAGTAATGAG. Translating gives CASSLDSNE. The whole CDR3 region reads CASSLDSNEQFF.

The table lists this clone with many counts. The read falls 3 residues short of the CDR3 end, and the missing part is taken from the germline J gene. The genes are TRBV2 and TRBJ2-3; 8 bases match TRBD2. Germline V gene sequence: CDR1 SNHLY, CDR2 FYNNEI. The CDR3 loop spans 15 amino acids. Germline trimming cut 6 bases from V and 1 base from J; bases unmatched to any gene: 6. CDR3: CASRKGLVGTDTQYF. The CDR3 bases that were read are TGTGCCAGCAGAAAGGGACTAGTTGGCACAGATACG.

This clone appeared many times. The sequenced fragment ends 3 residues before the CDR3 boundary, so the rest is inferred from the germline J gene. This chain uses TRBV5-1 with TRBJ2-1; tentatively, D is TRBD1 (6 bases). The ends were cut back, 0 bases at V and 5 bases at J, with 15 bases in the middle. Germline CDR1 reads SGHRS; CDR2 reads YFSETQ. CDR3 length: 16 residues. The DNA read from the CDR3 is TGCGCCAGCAGCTTGGGTTCCGGGACATCGAACAATGAG. Residues: CASSLGSGTSNNE. The whole CDR3 reads CASSLGSGTSNNEQFF.